This T cell receptor (beta chain) was found in a study of OX40 agonist ivuxolimab in advanced cancers. Background on the study: Those treated in dose escalation had hepatocellular carcinoma, melanoma, renal cell cancer or head and neck cancer.

Using immunoSEQ multiplex PCR, the repertoire was profiled, and TCRdb retains in-frame clones only, with some absent. The table lists about 90,000 clones, roughly 93% of them singletons. The CDR3 is 13 amino acids. Trimming took 5 bases from V and 11 from J; bases not matched to a gene: 10. The germline V gene has CDR1 MNHEY and CDR2 SMNVEV (reference sequence). In regard to this clone: Antigen unknown.

Study-level results: Researchers report that CD8+ T cells had, on average, more expanded clones than CD4+.

V and J are TRBV27 and TRBJ2-7; 9 bases align to TRBD2. The origin of this receptor is an adult with an advanced solid tumor such as melanoma, head and neck, liver or kidney cancer. Source: CD4+ or CD8+ T cells sorted from blood, taken in a trial of the OX40 agonist ivuxolimab. CDR3 amino acids: CASSGAGGIGEYF. CDR3 coding DNA: TGTGCCAGCAGTGGAGCGGGAGGAATTGGGGAGTACTTC.